These 6 T cell receptor beta chains were all obtained from the same sample, sequenced in a study of cytomegalovirus exposure and HLA in healthy donors. PCR was performed using 60 Vbeta and 13 Jbeta primers. Profiling relied on immunoSEQ multiplex PCR, and the TCRdb table lists in-frame clones only, not all of them. Here the sample spans about 130,000 clones, roughly 85% being singletons. The sequenced material came from PBMCs. These receptor sequences come from a man younger than 30 in good health and CMV-seropositive.

This chain links TRBV6-6 with TRBJ1-2, with unresolved D. V was shortened by 6 bases and J by 6 bases, with 5 bases between the two germline ends. The CDR3 is 10 amino acids. Germline assignment: CDR1 MNHNY and CDR2 SVGAGI (reference sequence). The chain's CDR3 is CASSRDGYTF. In DNA, the CDR3 is TGTGCCAGCAGCCGCGATGGCTACACCTTC.

The chain uses TRBV16 and TRBJ2-3; a weak D match, TRBD1 (6 bases). CDR3 length: 14 residues. CDR1 KGHSY and CDR2 FQNENV come from the germline V gene. Trimming took 4 bases from V and 5 from J, leaving 13 bases between them. The chain's CDR3 is CASSPGQGIDTQYF. In DNA form, the CDR3 reads TGTGCCAGCAGCCCCGGGCAGGGGATAGATACGCAGTATTTT.

V and J are TRBV2 and TRBJ2-7; TRBD2 aligns across 10 bases. There are 22 residues in the CDR3. V shed 6 bases, J shed 0 bases, and the junction held 26 bases outside the gene matches. CDR1 is SNHLY, CDR2 FYNNEI, per germline. This chain's CDR3 is CASRPGSEAITSGVLSSYEQYF. For the CDR3, the DNA is TGTGCCAGCAGACCGGGCTCCGAAGCGATAACTAGCGGGGTGCTTAGCTCCTACGAGCAGTACTTC.

The J gene is TRBJ1-4, the V gene TRBV6-1; 7 nucleotides agree with TRBD1. The CDR3 has 14 amino acids. Germline assignment: CDR1 MNHNS and CDR2 SASEGT. J gave up 3 bases and V 6 bases, and 4 bases lay outside the gene matches. The CDR3 protein is CASRPGQSNEKLFF. The CDR3 nucleotides are TGTGCCAGCAGACCGGGACAGTCTAATGAAAAACTGTTTTTT.

V usage is TRBV6-1 and J usage is TRBJ2-7; 9 bases agree with TRBD1. The CDR3 has 12 amino acids. The V gene's germline CDR1 is MNHNS and CDR2 SASEGT. The V and J ends lost 8 bases and 2 bases, in that order; junction bases with no gene match: 1. This chain's CDR3 is CASWDRAYEQYF. As DNA, the CDR3 is TGTGCCAGCTGGGACAGGGCCTACGAGCAGTACTTC.

The rearrangement uses TRBV7-8 and TRBJ2-7; 8 bases are a match to TRBD2. This CDR3 is 15 amino acids long. Losses at the gene ends were 6 bases for V and 0 bases for J; bases not matched to a gene: 7. CDR1 and CDR2 from the germline V gene are SGHVS and FQNEAQ. The CDR3, as DNA: TGTGCCAGCAGTCCTCGGGGGGGTAGCTCCTACGAGCAGTACTTC. As protein: CASSPRGGSSYEQYF.